These T cell receptor beta chains were read from a single sample in a study of blood T cell repertoires in COVID-19. Clones were read by immunoSEQ multiplex PCR, and TCRdb kept only the in-frame ones, dropping some. The data contain around 140,000 clones, about four fifths of them singletons. Specimen: peripheral blood. All receptors come from a woman aged 55-70 years with acute or convalescent COVID-19. CDR3s include the opening cysteine and the closing phenylalanine or tryptophan. D genes are given only for firm matches. Clone size appears in some rows only: once, few, many, or a class for an expanded clone.

clone_size	d_call	cdr3_length	v_call	j_call	cdr3_nt	cdr3_aa
-	TRBD1	16	TRBV24-1	TRBJ2-2	TGTGCCACCAGTGATACCTGGACAGGGGGCACCGGGGAGCTGTTTTTT	CATSDTWTGGTGELFF
-	TRBD1	15	TRBV5-4	TRBJ1-1	TGTGCCAGCAGTCAACAGGGGCTGGTGGTGGCTGAAGCTTTCTTT	CASSQQGLVVAEAFF
-	TRBD1	14	TRBV28	TRBJ1-4	TGTGCCAGCAGTTCCGGGACAGGGTATGAAAAACTGTTTTTT	CASSSGTGYEKLFF
-	-	14	TRBV6-4	TRBJ2-2	TGTGCCAGCAGTGACGCTAGCGACACCGGGGAGCTGTTTTTT	CASSDASDTGELFF
-	-	16	TRBV5-1	TRBJ2-5	TGCGCCAGCAGCTTGTCCCGGGGGAGGTTTATGGAGACCCAGTACTTC	CASSLSRGRFMETQYF
-	-	16	TRBV3-1/TRBV3-2	TRBJ2-5	TGTGCCAGCAGCCAAGGAGATCGAGCGAGGAGTGAGACCCAGTACTTC	CASSQGDRARSETQYF
few	TRBD1	15	TRBV27	TRBJ2-5	TGTGCCACCACCACCAGACAGGGGGCTTTGGTGGCCCAGTACTTC	CATTTRQGALVAQYF
-	-	17	TRBV5-4	TRBJ1-1	TGTGCCAGCAGCCCCGGAGGATCCGGCAGGCCGAACACTGAAGCTTTCTTT	CASSPGGSGRPNTEAFF
-	TRBD1	14	TRBV19	TRBJ1-5	TGTGCCAGTAGTACGACAGGGAGCAATCAGCCCCAGCATTTT	CASSTTGSNQPQHF
-	-	15	TRBV30	TRBJ1-3	TGTGCCTGGAGTGTACAGGCAGGGCTGGGAAACACCATATATTTT	CAWSVQAGLGNTIYF
-	-	15	TRBV28	TRBJ2-5	TGTGCCAGCCAGCCTTATGGAGGAATTTCAGAGACCCAGTACTTC	CASQPYGGISETQYF
-	-	11	TRBV20-1	TRBJ1-2	TGCAGTGCTACCGGACAGTCTGGCTACACCTTC	CSATGQSGYTF
-	-	11	TRBV5-1	TRBJ2-5	TGCGCCAGCAGGGCTCAAGAGACCCAGTACTTC	CASRAQETQYF
-	TRBD2	14	TRBV6-5	TRBJ2-3	TGTGCCAGCAAGCAGGGCGGGAGTTCAGATACGCAGTATTTT	CASKQGGSSDTQYF
-	TRBD1	12	TRBV3-1/TRBV3-2	TRBJ2-7	TGTGCCAGCAGCCTGACAGGGGTCGAGCAGTACTTC	CASSLTGVEQYF
-	-	13	TRBV16	TRBJ1-1	TGTGCCAGCAGCACAACAAGGGGTTCTGAAGCTTTCTTT	CASSTTRGSEAFF
-	-	13	TRBV18	TRBJ1-1	TGTGCCAGCTCAATCCAACAGGATACTGAAGCTTTCTTT	CASSIQQDTEAFF
-	TRBD1	16	TRBV9	TRBJ2-1	TGTGCCAGCAGCACCCGCTCGGGACAGGGGGCTAATGAGCAGTTCTTC	CASSTRSGQGANEQFF
-	-	12	TRBV19	TRBJ2-7	TGTGCCAGTAGTATTAACGGCTACGAGCAGTACTTC	CASSINGYEQYF
-	-	16	TRBV4-1	TRBJ2-7	TGCGCCAGCAGCCAAGTCGCTAGCAGCAGCTCCTACGAGCAGTACTTC	CASSQVASSSSYEQYF
-	-	16	TRBV9	TRBJ2-6	TGTGCCAGCAGCGTAGCAGGGTACGCTGGGGCCAACGTCCTGACTTTC	CASSVAGYAGANVLTF
-	-	12	TRBV19	TRBJ2-5	TGTGCCAGTAGTACCGGGAGAGAGACCCAGTACTTC	CASSTGRETQYF
once	-	16	TRBV5-5	TRBJ2-5	TGTGCCAGCAGCTTGGGTAGAAACAACCTGGAGGAGACCCAGTACTTC	CASSLGRNNLEETQYF
once	TRBD1	15	TRBV27	TRBJ1-5	TGTGCCAGCGGGGGGGGGACAGGGGCCAATCAGCCCCAGCATTTT	CASGGGTGANQPQHF
-	-	12	TRBV18	TRBJ1-1	TGTGCCAGCTCACATTCGCCGGCTGAAGCTTTCTTT	CASSHSPAEAFF
-	-	15	TRBV7-2	TRBJ2-4	TGTGCCAGCAGCTCCATGGCGGCACAGGGAAACATTCAGTACTTC	CASSSMAAQGNIQYF
-	-	16	TRBV4-3	TRBJ2-7	TGCGCCAGCAGCCAAGATAAGTCAGGGGTCTCCTACGAGCAGTACTTC	CASSQDKSGVSYEQYF
-	TRBD2	19	TRBV7-2	TRBJ2-7	TGTGCCAGCAGCCTTATGTTCGGGAGGGACACAAAGAGCTCCTACGAGCAGTACTTC	CASSLMFGRDTKSSYEQYF
-	-	13	TRBV7-3	TRBJ1-1	TGTGCCAGCAGCCTGACAGCGAACACTGAAGCTTTCTTT	CASSLTANTEAFF
-	TRBD2	15	TRBV11-2	TRBJ2-1	TGTGCCAGCAGCCAACTAGCGGGACGAGGGAATGAGCAGTTCTTC	CASSQLAGRGNEQFF
few	-	12	TRBV6-5	TRBJ1-1	TGTGCCAGCAGTCTCGGGGGGATTGAAGCTTTCTTT	CASSLGGIEAFF
-	TRBD1	13	TRBV12-3/TRBV12-4	TRBJ1-2	TGTGCCAGCAGATCCGGGACAGCTATTGGCTACACCTTC	CASRSGTAIGYTF
-	TRBD1	14	TRBV5-1	TRBJ2-7	TGCGCCAGCTCTACACAGGGGGCTATCGACGAGCAGTACTTC	CASSTQGAIDEQYF
-	TRBD1	13	TRBV9	TRBJ1-2	TGTGCCAGCAGCCCGGGACAGGGTAGTGGCTACACCTTC	CASSPGQGSGYTF
-	TRBD1	15	TRBV28	TRBJ2-1	TGTGCCAGCAGACTGACAGGGGGATCCTACAATGAGCAGTTCTTC	CASRLTGGSYNEQFF
few	-	13	TRBV4-2	TRBJ2-4	TGTGCCAGCAGCCAAGACAGATCTAACATTCAGTACTTC	CASSQDRSNIQYF
-	-	14	TRBV29-1	TRBJ2-5	TGCAGCGTTGAGGGGGCAGGGTGGGAAGAGACCCAGTACTTC	CSVEGAGWEETQYF
-	-	16	TRBV10-3	TRBJ2-7	TGTGCCATCAGTGAGTCCGTAACGGTAACCCTCTACGAGCAGTACTTC	CAISESVTVTLYEQYF
-	-	11	TRBV5-5	TRBJ2-1	TGTGCCAGCAGCTTAATCCTCTCGCAGTTCTTC	CASSLILSQFF
-	TRBD1	14	TRBV11-3	TRBJ1-1	TGTGCCAGCAGCTCGAGGGGGCCGGAGGGGGAAGCTTTCTTT	CASSSRGPEGEAFF
-	TRBD2	15	TRBV5-1	TRBJ2-1	TGCGCCAGCAGTCCTACTAGCGGAGCCTACAATGAGCAGTTCTTC	CASSPTSGAYNEQFF
-	-	14	TRBV28	TRBJ2-3	TGTGCCAGCAGTTTAGTTGGGCGCGCAGATACGCAGTATTTT	CASSLVGRADTQYF
-	-	13	TRBV28	TRBJ1-1	TGTGCCAGCAGTTCCAGGGGTCTGGGGGAAGCTTTCTTT	CASSSRGLGEAFF
-	-	12	TRBV12-3/TRBV12-4	TRBJ1-6	TGTGCCAGCAACAGGGTAAATTCACCCCTCCACTTT	CASNRVNSPLHF
-	-	16	TRBV4-1	TRBJ2-3	TGCGCCAGCAGCCAAGACCAGCGGAAGGACACAGATACGCAGTATTTT	CASSQDQRKDTDTQYF